These 20 T cell receptor beta chains originate from one sample sequenced in a study of Graves' ophthalmopathy and Graves' hyperthyroidism. Researchers took RNA transcripts and amplified TCR beta CDR3 regions from them. An initial RT-PCR round employing HTBI primers preceded a second-round multiplex PCR. From the multiplex PCR reads, TCRdb called clonotypes with MiXCR, one entry per CDR3 protein. Here the sample spans around 1,200,000 distinct CDR3 sequences, roughly 35% being singletons. The sample taken for sequencing was peripheral blood or thyroid tissue (not recorded which). These receptors came from an adult man with Graves' hyperthyroidism.

Only a few counts were recorded for this clonotype. The DNA of the CDR3 is TGTGCCATCAGTGCGGAACAGGGGAGCAATCAGCCCCAGCATTTT. Its protein product is CAISAEQGSNQPQHF. The chain links TRBV10-3 to TRBJ1-5; 7 nucleotides match TRBD1. V lost 4 bases to trimming and J lost 1 base; unmatched junction nucleotides: 4. The CDR3 extends over 15 amino acids. Per the germline V gene, CDR1 is ENHRY and CDR2 is SYGVKD.

The V and J genes are TRBV10-3 and TRBJ1-4; no firm D call. CDR3 length: 15 residues. The germline gives CDR1 ENHRY, CDR2 SYGVKD. V lost 2 bases, J lost 5 bases, and 12 bases lay in between. CDR3 sequence (DNA): TGTGCCATCAGTGAGGATATCGGGAGCAATGAAAAACTGTTTTTT. This codes for CAISEDIGSNEKLFF.

Ten or more counts support this clonotype. The chain is built from TRBV12-3 or TRBV12-4 and TRBJ1-5; no clear D gene. This CDR3 is built from 15 residues. V was trimmed by 6 bases and J by 0 bases, leaving 12 bases between them. CDR3 nucleotides: TGTGCCAGCAGCCCTACACGTTATAGCAATCAGCCCCAGCATTTT. Translation gives CASSPTRYSNQPQHF.

The V call is TRBV11-2, the J call TRBJ1-2; TRBD1 agrees at 7 bases. The V gene's germline CDR1 is SGHAT and CDR2 FQNNGV. V shed 2 bases, J shed 2 bases, and the junction held 17 bases outside the gene matches. The length of the CDR3 is 19 residues. The CDR3 DNA is TGTGCCAGCAGCTTACTAGGCAGCATCGGAAGGGGGCAGAACTATGGCTACACCTTC. Protein: CASSLLGSIGRGQNYGYTF.

In its sample, this clonotype was seen a few times. V usage is TRBV7-9 and J usage is TRBJ2-7; 7 bases match TRBD1. The CDR3 runs to 14 residues. Germline V gene lookup returns CDR1 SEHNR and CDR2 FQNEAQ (reference sequence). V gave up 3 bases and J gave up 5 bases; unmatched junction bases: 7. CDR3 sequence: CASSFRDSHHEQYF. The CDR3 DNA is TGTGCCAGCAGCTTTCGGGACAGCCACCACGAGCAGTACTTC. The full variable domain, completed using reference TRBV7-9 and TRBJ2-7, is DTGVSQNPRHKITKRGQNVTFRCDPISEHNRLYWYRQTLGQGPEFLTYFQNEAQLEKSRLLSDRFSAERPKGSFSTLEIQRTEQGDSAMYLCASSFRDSHHEQYFGPGTRLTVT.

As to this clonotype: Just one base apart from a much larger clone, this may be a read error. This chain joins TRBV10-2 and TRBJ1-6, with D unclear. CDR3 length: 10 amino acids. Germline CDR1 reads WSHSY; CDR2 reads SAAADI. The CDR3 DNA is TGTGCCAGCAGAGACGCCACCCTCCACTTT. Translation: CASRDATLHF.

The rearrangement uses TRBV7-7 and TRBJ2-7, with D tentatively TRBD1 (5 bases). The germline V gene encodes CDR1 SSHAT and CDR2 FNYEAQ (reference sequence). The V and J ends lost 8 bases and 3 bases respectively, with 17 bases between them. The CDR3 sequence is 14 residues long. The CDR3 loop is CASLSDLTVYEQYF. DNA of the CDR3: TGTGCCAGCCTCTCCGACCTGACAGTCTACGAGCAGTACTTC.

This clonotype was counted between two and nine times. The V and J genes are TRBV3-1 and TRBJ1-2, with no clear D. Trimming cost V 0 bases and J 8 bases, with 16 bases left between them. This CDR3 is built from 15 residues. Germline-derived CDR1 and CDR2 are LGHDT and YNNKEL (reference sequence). CDR3 amino acids: CASSQEPLSIRGYTF. In DNA form, the CDR3 reads TGTGCCAGCAGCCAAGAGCCCCTCTCCATCCGGGGCTACACCTTC.

Many counts were recorded for this clonotype. This rearrangement joins TRBV4-3 to TRBJ1-6; D gene ambiguous. Trimming left V 1 base short and J 8 bases short, with 15 bases between. Per germline, CDR1 LGHNA and CDR2 YSLEER. This CDR3 has 16 amino acids. CDR3 protein: CASSQAVEGLDSPLHF. The CDR3, as DNA: TGCGCCAGCAGCCAAGCTGTGGAGGGTTTGGATTCACCCCTCCACTTT.

This clonotype was seen only a few times. The chain employs TRBV12-3 or TRBV12-4 and TRBJ1-1; TRBD1 agrees at 8 bases. V lost 4 bases to trimming and J lost 7 bases; unmatched junction nucleotides: 8. The CDR3 is made up of 14 amino acids. This chain's CDR3 is CASSSGQVFVEAFF. CDR3 DNA: TGTGCCAGCAGTTCGGGACAGGTTTTTGTTGAAGCTTTCTTT.

A few counts support this clonotype. The chain couples TRBV12-3 or TRBV12-4 to TRBJ2-5; D possibly corresponds to TRBD2 (5 bases). CDR3 length equals 14 residues. Trimming left V 4 bases short and J 2 bases short, with 11 bases between. Here the CDR3 reads CASSSFGVQETQYF. The CDR3, as DNA: TGTGCCAGCAGTTCATTCGGGGTACAAGAGACCCAGTACTTC.

Concerning this clonotype itself: No conserved phenylalanine or tryptophan ends this CDR3, so it is likely a read error. The DNA is left out, because the CDR3 cannot be placed on it with certainty; the CDR3 is given as TCRdb lists it. The gene calls are TRBV7-9 and TRBJ2-7; the DNA was not used to check the table's D call, TRBD2. The CDR3 has 12 residues if both end residues are counted. Looked up from germline, CDR1 is SEHNR and CDR2 is FQNEAQ (reference sequence). CDR3 amino acids: CASSLDGTSGSR.

A word on this clonotype: A much larger clone sits a single nucleotide away, making a read error possible. The chain recombines TRBV7-2 with TRBJ1-3; no reliable D call. CDR1 and CDR2 (germline): SGHTA, FQGNSA. Trimming shortened V by 1 base and J by 0 bases, and 13 bases separated the two germline ends. The CDR3 has 17 residues. The DNA of the CDR3 is TGTGCCAGCAGCTTAGAGTCTAAGGCATACTCTGGAAACACCATATATTTT. Its protein product is CASSLESKAYSGNTIYF.

V is TRBV13 and J is TRBJ2-7, with 11 bases identical to TRBD2. The CDR3 sequence is 17 residues long. Trimming took 5 bases from V and 2 from J; bases not matched to a gene: 11. The germline V gene encodes CDR1 PRHDT and CDR2 FYEKMQ (reference sequence). The CDR3 sequence is CASSPNAGLAVAYEQYF. CDR3 DNA sequence: TGTGCCAGCAGCCCTAACGCGGGACTAGCGGTAGCCTACGAGCAGTACTTC.

This clonotype appeared many times. The rearrangement links TRBV10-3 to TRBJ1-4; D possibly corresponds to TRBD1 (5 bases). The CDR3 runs to 14 residues. Germline CDR1 reads ENHRY; CDR2 reads SYGVKD. Trimming cost V 4 bases and J 7 bases, with 13 bases left between them. The CDR3 loop reads CAISGGEGIEKLFF. DNA of the CDR3: TGTGCCATCAGTGGAGGGGAGGGGATTGAAAAACTGTTTTTT.

The V call is TRBV15, the J call TRBJ1-2; D call uncertain. The CDR3 extends over 14 amino acids. Per germline, CDR1 LNHNV and CDR2 YYDKDF (reference sequence). The ends were cut back, 0 bases at V and 8 bases at J, with 13 bases in the middle. This chain's CDR3 is CATSRDRREKGYTF. CDR3 nucleotides: TGTGCCACCAGCAGAGATCGGCGGGAGAAAGGCTACACCTTC.

As regards this clonotype: A much larger clone lies one base from this, so it may be a read error. The V and J genes are TRBV10-3 and TRBJ2-5, with D hard to call. The V gene's germline CDR1 is ENHRY and CDR2 SYGVKD. CDR3 length: 14 amino acids. Deletions cut 3 bases from V and 5 bases from J, with 13 bases between. The CDR3 DNA is TGTGCCATCAGTGATACGGGTCTTGGTGAGACCCAGTACTTC. Its translation: CAISDTGLGETQYF.

This clonotype has a handful of counts. The gene calls are TRBV9 and TRBJ1-4; TRBD1 aligns across 8 bases. With V trimmed by 0 bases and J by 5 bases, 6 bases remained unmatched. The CDR3 loop spans 16 amino acids. CDR1 and CDR2 from the germline V gene are SGDLS and YYNGEE. The DNA of the CDR3 is TGTGCCAGCAGCGTAGCCGCGGACAGGGAAAATGAAAAACTGTTTTTT. Translated: CASSVAADRENEKLFF.

This clonotype was recorded many times. The chain recombines TRBV2 with TRBJ2-7; D possibly matches TRBD1 or TRBD2 (5 bases each). Germline V gene lookup returns CDR1 SNHLY and CDR2 FYNNEI. The CDR3 extends over 14 amino acids. V shed 3 bases and J shed 0 bases, with 9 bases lying between them. The CDR3 DNA reads as TGTGCCAGCAGTGATCGGGGCTACTCCTACGAGCAGTACTTC. It encodes CASSDRGYSYEQYF.

This clonotype was detected ten times or more. CDR3 residues: CSVRTGGIGELFF. The CDR3 DNA reads as TGCAGCGTTCGGACAGGGGGTATCGGGGAGCTGTTTTTT. The rearrangement links TRBV29-1 to TRBJ2-2; 10 bases align to TRBD1. CDR3 length: 13 amino acids. Per the germline V gene, CDR1 is SQVTM and CDR2 is ANQGSEA. V lost 5 bases and J lost 7; bases outside the gene matches: 4.